This TCR beta chain was documented in a study of T cell clones after liver transplantation. Whole-study context: Samples came pre-transplant, pre-randomization before withdrawal, and post-randomization after withdrawal ended.

The germline V gene has CDR1 SNHLY and CDR2 FYNNEI. This CDR3 has 13 amino acids. Trimming pared 8 bases from V and 6 bases from J, leaving 15 bases between. TCRdb's copy holds only in-frame clones and misses some; the assay was immunoSEQ multiplex PCR. The table has approximately 71,000 clones, nearly 95% seen once. Sequencing used CD4+ T cells from blood, obtained around 27 months after liver transplant. This rearrangement joins TRBV2 to TRBJ2-3, with D possibly being TRBD1 (5 bases). The TCR originated in a human patient who received a liver transplant. The T cells may partly be graft donor cells. The CDR3 is CASDPRGGDTQYF. Written as DNA, the CDR3 is TGTGCCAGCGACCCAAGGGGTGGCGATACGCAGTATTTT.